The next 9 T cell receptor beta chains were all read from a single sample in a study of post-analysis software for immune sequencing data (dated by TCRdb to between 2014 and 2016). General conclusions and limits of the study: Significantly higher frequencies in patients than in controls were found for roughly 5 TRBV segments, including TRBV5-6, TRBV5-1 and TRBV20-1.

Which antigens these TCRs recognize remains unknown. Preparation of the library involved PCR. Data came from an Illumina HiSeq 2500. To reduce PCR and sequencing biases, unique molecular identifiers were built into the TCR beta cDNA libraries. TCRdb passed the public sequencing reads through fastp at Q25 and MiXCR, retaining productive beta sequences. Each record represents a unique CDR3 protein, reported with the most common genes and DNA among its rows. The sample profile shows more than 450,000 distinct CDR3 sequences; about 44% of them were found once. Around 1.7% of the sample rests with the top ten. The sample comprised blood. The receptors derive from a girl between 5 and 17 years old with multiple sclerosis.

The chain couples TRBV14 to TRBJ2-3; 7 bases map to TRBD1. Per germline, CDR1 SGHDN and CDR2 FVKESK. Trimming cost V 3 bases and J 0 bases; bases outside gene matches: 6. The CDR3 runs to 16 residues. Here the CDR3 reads CASSHSFRGSTDTQYF. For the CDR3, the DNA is TGTGCCAGCAGCCATTCCTTCAGGGGGAGCACAGATACGCAGTATTTT.

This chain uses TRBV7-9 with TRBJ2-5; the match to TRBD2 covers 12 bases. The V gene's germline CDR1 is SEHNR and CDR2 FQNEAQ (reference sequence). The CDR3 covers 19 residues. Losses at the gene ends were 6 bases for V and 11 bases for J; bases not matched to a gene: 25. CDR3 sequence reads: CASSSSGRAIRRLNNEQYF. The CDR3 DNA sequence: TGTGCCAGCAGTTCTAGCGGGAGGGCAATTCGGCGCCTTAACAATGAGCAGTACTTC.

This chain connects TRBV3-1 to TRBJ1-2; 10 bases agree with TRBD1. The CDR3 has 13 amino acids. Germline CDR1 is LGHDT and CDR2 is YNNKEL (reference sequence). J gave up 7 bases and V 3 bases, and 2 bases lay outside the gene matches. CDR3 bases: TGTGCCAGCAGCCAGGGGGACAGGGGTGGCTACACCTTC. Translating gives CASSQGDRGGYTF.

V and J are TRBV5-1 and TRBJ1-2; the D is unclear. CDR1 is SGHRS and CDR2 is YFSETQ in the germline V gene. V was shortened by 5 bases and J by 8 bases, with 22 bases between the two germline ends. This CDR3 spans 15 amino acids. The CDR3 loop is CASSPDPGERGGYTF. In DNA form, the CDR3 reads TGCGCCAGCAGTCCCGATCCGGGAGAAAGAGGAGGCTACACCTTC.

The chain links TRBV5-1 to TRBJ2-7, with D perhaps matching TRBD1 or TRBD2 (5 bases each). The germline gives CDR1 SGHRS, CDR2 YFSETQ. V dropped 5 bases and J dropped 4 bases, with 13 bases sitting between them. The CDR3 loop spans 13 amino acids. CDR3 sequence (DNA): TGCGCCAGCAGGGGGGAGCGGCTTTACGAGCAGTACTTC. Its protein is CASRGERLYEQYF.

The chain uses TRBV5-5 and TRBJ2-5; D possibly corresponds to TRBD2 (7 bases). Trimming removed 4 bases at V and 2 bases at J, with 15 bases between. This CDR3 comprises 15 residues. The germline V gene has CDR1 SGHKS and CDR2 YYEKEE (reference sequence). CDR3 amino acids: CASSGGAVSQETQYF. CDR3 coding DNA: TGTGCCAGCAGCGGGGGGGCAGTTTCACAAGAGACCCAGTACTTC. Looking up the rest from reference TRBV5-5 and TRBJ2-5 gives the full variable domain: DAGVTQSPTHLIKTRGQQVTLRCSPISGHKSVSWYQQVLGQGPQFIFQYYEKEERGRGNFPDRFSARQFPNYSSELNVNALLLGDSALYLCASSGGAVSQETQYFGPGTRLLVL.

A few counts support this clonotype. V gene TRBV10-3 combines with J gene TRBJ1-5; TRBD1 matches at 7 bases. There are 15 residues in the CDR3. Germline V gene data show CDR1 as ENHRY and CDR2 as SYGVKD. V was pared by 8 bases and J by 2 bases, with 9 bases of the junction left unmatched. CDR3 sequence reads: CAIRDEGAGNQPQHF. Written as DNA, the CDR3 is TGTGCCATCCGCGATGAGGGGGCTGGCAATCAGCCCCAGCATTTT.

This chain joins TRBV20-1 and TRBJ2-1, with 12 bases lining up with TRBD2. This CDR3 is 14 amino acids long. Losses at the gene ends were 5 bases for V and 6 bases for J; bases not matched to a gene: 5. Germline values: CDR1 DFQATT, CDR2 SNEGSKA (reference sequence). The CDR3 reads CSAQLAGGPNEQFF. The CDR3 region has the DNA TGCAGTGCTCAACTAGCGGGAGGCCCCAATGAGCAGTTCTTC.

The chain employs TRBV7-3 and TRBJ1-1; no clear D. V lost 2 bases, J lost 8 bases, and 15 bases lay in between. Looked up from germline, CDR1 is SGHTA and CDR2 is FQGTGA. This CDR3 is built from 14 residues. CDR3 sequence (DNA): TGTGCCAGCAGCTTATCTGGGTGGGCGGAGGAAGCTTTCTTT. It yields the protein CASSLSGWAEEAFF.